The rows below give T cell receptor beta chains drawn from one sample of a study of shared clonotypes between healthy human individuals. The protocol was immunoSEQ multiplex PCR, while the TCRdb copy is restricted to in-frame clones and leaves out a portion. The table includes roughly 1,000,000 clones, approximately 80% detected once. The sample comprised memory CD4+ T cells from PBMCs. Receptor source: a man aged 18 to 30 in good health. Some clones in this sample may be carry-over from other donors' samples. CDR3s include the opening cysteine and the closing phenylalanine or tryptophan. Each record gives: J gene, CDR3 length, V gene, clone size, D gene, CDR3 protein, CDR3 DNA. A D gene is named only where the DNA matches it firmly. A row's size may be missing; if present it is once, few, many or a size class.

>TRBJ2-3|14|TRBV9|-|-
CASSGTATQDTQYF
TGTGCCAGCAGCGGGACCGCCACCCAAGATACGCAGTATTTT
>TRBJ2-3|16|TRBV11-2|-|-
CASSFLAGAVTDTQYF
TGTGCCAGCAGCTTCCTTGCAGGGGCGGTCACAGATACGCAGTATTTT
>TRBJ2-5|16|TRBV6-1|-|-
CASSESFTVKGETQYF
TGTGCCAGCAGTGAATCGTTCACAGTAAAGGGCGAGACCCAGTACTTC
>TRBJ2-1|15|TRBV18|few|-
CASSRTIEVSGEQFF
TGTGCCAGCTCACGCACGATCGAAGTGAGTGGTGAGCAGTTCTTC
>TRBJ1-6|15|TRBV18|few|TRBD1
CASSPLGTGNSPLHF
TGTGCCAGCTCACCCCTCGGGACAGGGAATTCACCCCTCCACTTT
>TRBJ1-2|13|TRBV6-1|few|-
CASSGWPSNGYTF
TGTGCCAGCAGTGGTTGGCCCTCGAATGGCTACACCTTC
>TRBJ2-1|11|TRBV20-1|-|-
CSAAWYNEQFF
TGCAGTGCCGCCTGGTACAATGAGCAGTTCTTC
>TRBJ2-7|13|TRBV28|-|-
CASSPQSTAASYF
TGTGCCAGCAGCCCTCAGTCCACAGCGGCCTCGTACTTC
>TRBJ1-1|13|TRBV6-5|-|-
CASARGGNTEAFF
TGTGCCAGCGCGAGAGGGGGGAACACTGAAGCTTTCTTT
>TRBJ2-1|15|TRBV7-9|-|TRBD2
CASSLMAGVLNEQFF
TGTGCCAGCAGCTTAATGGCGGGAGTCCTCAATGAGCAGTTCTTC
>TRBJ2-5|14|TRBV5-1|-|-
CASSLSIAEETQYF
TGCGCCAGCAGCTTGAGTATAGCGGAGGAGACCCAGTACTTC
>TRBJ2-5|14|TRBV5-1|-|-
CASSFTGGQETQYF
TGCGCCAGCAGCTTTACCGGGGGACAAGAGACCCAGTACTTC
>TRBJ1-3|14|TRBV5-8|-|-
CASSTRGPGNTIYF
TGTGCCAGCAGCACTCGGGGGCCAGGAAACACCATATATTTT
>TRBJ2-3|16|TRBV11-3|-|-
CASSSRGQGVSDTQYF
TGTGCCAGCAGCTCCCGGGGGCAGGGGGTTTCAGATACGCAGTATTTT
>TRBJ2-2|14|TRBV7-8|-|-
CASRRTSFTGELFF
TGTGCCAGCAGGCGGACTTCGTTCACCGGGGAGCTGTTTTTT
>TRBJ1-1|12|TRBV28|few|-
CASNQNAREAFF
TGTGCCAGCAACCAGAACGCTAGAGAAGCTTTCTTT
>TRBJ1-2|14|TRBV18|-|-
CASSPGRGQEGYTF
TGTGCCAGCTCACCAGGGCGGGGGCAGGAAGGCTACACCTTC
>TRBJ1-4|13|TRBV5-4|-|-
CASSLKGSEKLFF
TGTGCCAGCAGCTTGAAGGGGTCTGAAAAACTGTTTTTT
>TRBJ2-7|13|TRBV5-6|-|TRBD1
CASSFRTGYEQYF
TGTGCCAGCAGCTTCCGGACAGGGTACGAGCAGTACTTC
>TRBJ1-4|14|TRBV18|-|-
CASSPGAWDEKLFF
TGTGCCAGCTCACCTGGGGCTTGGGATGAAAAACTGTTTTTT
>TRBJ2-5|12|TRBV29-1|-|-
CSVDLGGETQYF
TGCAGCGTTGACCTAGGGGGAGAGACCCAGTACTTC
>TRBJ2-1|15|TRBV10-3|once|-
CAIKEAGSRANEQFF
TGTGCCATCAAAGAGGCAGGCAGTCGTGCCAATGAGCAGTTCTTC
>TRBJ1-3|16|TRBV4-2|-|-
CASSQWGRISGNTIYF
TGTGCCAGCAGCCAATGGGGACGGATCTCTGGAAACACCATATATTTT
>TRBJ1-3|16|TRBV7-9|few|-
CASTPQRLFSGNTIYF
TGTGCCAGCACTCCCCAAAGGCTCTTCTCTGGAAACACCATATATTTT